This is a list of T cell receptor beta chains from one sample in a study of blood T cell repertoires in COVID-19. Clones were read by immunoSEQ multiplex PCR, and TCRdb kept only the in-frame ones, dropping some. The sample records under 250,000 clones, 70% to 90% being singletons. Sequenced material: PBMCs or T cells enriched from blood (not recorded which). The receptors derive from a woman between 45 and 65 years old with acute COVID-19. The conserved cysteine and the conserved F or W are not part of the CDR3 here.

j_gene	v_gene	CDR3aa
TRBJ2-2	TRBV5-8	ASSSSGTVSATGELF
TRBJ1-6	TRBV5-4	ASSSTYGPLH
TRBJ1-2	TRBV14	ASSQVGASYYGYT
TRBJ1-2	TRBV4-2	ASSQGHVENYGYT
TRBJ1-2	TRBV5-6	ASSLIQGPYGYT
TRBJ1-3	TRBV6-5	ASSYSSGHRNTIY
TRBJ1-2	TRBV7-2	ASSLEGGGRNYGYT
TRBJ1-2	TRBV5-6	ASSPGDSIYGYT
TRBJ1-2	TRBV27	ASSWGPGHTYGYT
TRBJ1-3	TRBV3-1/TRBV3-2	ASSLRQESGLY
TRBJ1-2	TRBV10-3	AISESKGQGYGYT
TRBJ1-2	TRBV5-4	ASSTRTGEGYT
TRBJ1-1	TRBV5-4	ASSPRGGGTEAF
TRBJ1-2	TRBV12-3/TRBV12-4	ASSLAGARLG
TRBJ1-1	TRBV27	ASSPGTGRGNTEAF
TRBJ1-1	TRBV30	AWSVLRGSAF
TRBJ1-5	TRBV11-2	ASSLVRRGHQPQH
TRBJ2-2	TRBV18	ASSQQTGAGELF
TRBJ1-2	TRBV6-5	AILDRNYGYT
TRBJ1-6	TRBV2	ASRLSDNSGYNSPLH
TRBJ2-1	TRBV5-1	ASSLGQRGWDEQF
TRBJ1-2	TRBV7-8	ASSGAQDYGYT
TRBJ2-1	TRBV28	ASSLITGLSYNEQF
TRBJ1-4	TRBV4-2	ASSQGQADNEKLF
TRBJ2-7	TRBV19	ASSMDRDYEQY
TRBJ1-1	TRBV13	ASSLDRGGTEAF
TRBJ2-6	TRBV9	ASSVATWGTGGAGANVLT
TRBJ1-5	TRBV29-1	SVTRDQPQH
TRBJ1-1	TRBV5-1	ASSWDSLNTEAF
TRBJ1-3	TRBV7-9	ASTLGTVSGNTIY
TRBJ2-3	TRBV4-2	ASSLLLAGGTDTQY
TRBJ1-2	TRBV19	ASSKDRERYT
TRBJ2-7	TRBV30	ACRHRGFYEQY
TRBJ1-3	TRBV12-5	ASGWTGSITIY
TRBJ2-3	TRBV18	ASSQRGMNTDTQY
TRBJ1-1	TRBV29-1	SVDATGVGAF
TRBJ2-6	TRBV11-2	ASSPGGAGANVLT
TRBJ2-3	TRBV6-5	ATRQTQVLDTQY
TRBJ1-2	TRBV9	ASSESGTANHGYT
TRBJ1-6	TRBV4-3	ASSQDQASPLH
TRBJ1-1	TRBV2	ASRDDTNTEAF
TRBJ2-7	TRBV30	AWGQGYYEQY
TRBJ1-1	TRBV7-3	ASSHGEGNTEAF
TRBJ1-5	TRBV19	ASSTDRLNQPQH
TRBJ1-1	TRBV25-1	ASSERLNTEAF
TRBJ1-5	TRBV6-5	ASSPVGGRNQPQH
TRBJ1-3	TRBV9	ASSAELGHFSGNTIY